Listed below are T cell receptor beta chains from one sample, sequenced in a study of T-cell reconstitution after alpha-beta-depleted transplantation in children. TCRdb re-called the PCR reads with MiXCR, one entry per CDR3 protein. This sample has approximately 300,000 distinct CDR3 sequences; over 7.5% occur once, and the top ten carry over 7.5%. The sequencing used peripheral blood, collected 360 days after TCRalphabeta/CD19-depleted stem cell transplant. The receptors derive from a female patient aged 2-10 years who had a stem cell transplant for Fanconi anemia, so the T cells may come from the graft donor. Each CDR3 is given with its conserved first and last residue. A D gene is named only where the DNA matches it firmly. Clone sizes are given selectively: once, few, many, or a class where the clone is expanded.

cdr3_nt: TGTGCCATCAGGGGGGACGGGTTGAACACTGAAGCTTTCTTT; cdr3_aa: CAIRGDGLNTEAFF; v_call: TRBV10-3; j_call: TRBJ1-1; d_call: -; clone_size: many
cdr3_nt: TGCGCCAGCAGCCAAGGGTTTGAAACAGGGTTTTTTTTC; cdr3_aa: CASSQGFETGFFF; v_call: TRBV4-3; j_call: TRBJ2-4; d_call: -; clone_size: many
cdr3_nt: TGTGCCAGCAGTTATGACAGGGTAGAGACCTATGGCTACACCTTC; cdr3_aa: CASSYDRVETYGYTF; v_call: TRBV28; j_call: TRBJ1-2; d_call: TRBD1; clone_size: few
cdr3_nt: TGTGCCAGCAGTTCTGGGGGGAAGCAGTACTTC; cdr3_aa: CASSSGGKQYF; v_call: TRBV12-3/TRBV12-4; j_call: TRBJ2-7; d_call: -; clone_size: many
cdr3_nt: TGTGCCAGCAGGGGACAGGGCCTCTACGAGCAGTACTTC; cdr3_aa: CASRGQGLYEQYF; v_call: TRBV6-6; j_call: TRBJ2-7; d_call: TRBD1; clone_size: -
cdr3_nt: TGTGCCAGCAGCCAAGTAGGGACAGGGGTTAGGGAAGAGACCCAGTACTTC; cdr3_aa: CASSQVGTGVREETQYF; v_call: TRBV4-2; j_call: TRBJ2-5; d_call: TRBD1; clone_size: -
cdr3_nt: TGTGCCAGCAGCTTAGAGTCAGGACAGACTAGCAATCAGCCCCAGCATTTT; cdr3_aa: CASSLESGQTSNQPQHF; v_call: TRBV11-2; j_call: TRBJ1-5; d_call: -; clone_size: -
cdr3_nt: TGCGCCAGCACCCCGGGACTAGCGGTCCACGAGCAGTACTTC; cdr3_aa: CASTPGLAVHEQYF; v_call: TRBV4-1; j_call: TRBJ2-7; d_call: TRBD2; clone_size: few
cdr3_nt: TGCAGTGCTAGACCGATGGTCACATGGGGAGGGCGGAATGAGCAGTTCTTC; cdr3_aa: CSARPMVTWGGRNEQFF; v_call: TRBV20-1; j_call: TRBJ2-1; d_call: TRBD2; clone_size: many
cdr3_nt: TGTGCCAGCAGCTTCTGGGACAGGGGGGATCAGCCCCAGCATTTT; cdr3_aa: CASSFWDRGDQPQHF; v_call: TRBV9; j_call: TRBJ1-5; d_call: TRBD1; clone_size: many
cdr3_nt: TGTGCCAGCTCACTCCGACAGGGGGCGATTGATACGCAGTATTTT; cdr3_aa: CASSLRQGAIDTQYF; v_call: TRBV18; j_call: TRBJ2-3; d_call: TRBD1; clone_size: few
cdr3_nt: TGTGCCAGCGCTTGGACAGATTCATTCTATGGCTACACCTTC; cdr3_aa: CASAWTDSFYGYTF; v_call: TRBV7-2; j_call: TRBJ1-2; d_call: -; clone_size: -
cdr3_nt: TGTGCCAGCACCCTTATAGTCCTACAGTACTACGAGCAGTACTTC; cdr3_aa: CASTLIVLQYYEQYF; v_call: TRBV2; j_call: TRBJ2-7; d_call: -; clone_size: few
cdr3_nt: TGCAGTGTTCAATGGAGTGGCGGAAACACCATATATTTT; cdr3_aa: CSVQWSGGNTIYF; v_call: TRBV29-1; j_call: TRBJ1-3; d_call: -; clone_size: many
cdr3_nt: TGTGCCAGCAGCCAGAGGGGACTAGCGGGGGGCACAGATACGCAGTATTTT; cdr3_aa: CASSQRGLAGGTDTQYF; v_call: TRBV3-1; j_call: TRBJ2-3; d_call: TRBD2; clone_size: -
cdr3_nt: TGTGCCAGCAGCCCGCTAGCGGGGGCCAGCACAGATACGCAGTATTTT; cdr3_aa: CASSPLAGASTDTQYF; v_call: TRBV3-1; j_call: TRBJ2-3; d_call: TRBD2; clone_size: -
cdr3_nt: TGTGCCAGCAGCTTGGAGGTGTCCTCGAGGGAGCAGTACTTC; cdr3_aa: CASSLEVSSREQYF; v_call: TRBV5-4; j_call: TRBJ2-7; d_call: -; clone_size: many
cdr3_nt: TGTGCCAGCAGTTTACCCGGACACTTGAACACTGAAGCTTTCTTT; cdr3_aa: CASSLPGHLNTEAFF; v_call: TRBV12-3/TRBV12-4; j_call: TRBJ1-1; d_call: -; clone_size: many
cdr3_nt: TGTGCCAGCGGGACTAGCGGGGGCCGACAGACAGATACGCAGTATTTT; cdr3_aa: CASGTSGGRQTDTQYF; v_call: TRBV2; j_call: TRBJ2-3; d_call: TRBD2; clone_size: many
cdr3_nt: TGCAGTGCTTACTCTCGACAGGGGAGGTACGAGCAGTACTTC; cdr3_aa: CSAYSRQGRYEQYF; v_call: TRBV20-1; j_call: TRBJ2-7; d_call: TRBD1; clone_size: many
cdr3_nt: TGTGCCAGCAGGAAGGGGGCTGGTCGTGGCTACACCTTC; cdr3_aa: CASRKGAGRGYTF; v_call: TRBV21-1; j_call: TRBJ1-2; d_call: -; clone_size: many
cdr3_nt: TGTGCCAGCAGTTACTTAGCCGCCGGGGAGCTGTTTTTT; cdr3_aa: CASSYLAAGELFF; v_call: TRBV14; j_call: TRBJ2-2; d_call: -; clone_size: -
cdr3_nt: TGTGCCAGCAGCTTAGTGGCGGGAGAGACCTACGAGCAGTACTTC; cdr3_aa: CASSLVAGETYEQYF; v_call: TRBV7-2; j_call: TRBJ2-7; d_call: TRBD2; clone_size: few
cdr3_nt: TGTGCCAGCAGTTACACGTCGTCTGCTGGAAACACCATATATTTT; cdr3_aa: CASSYTSSAGNTIYF; v_call: TRBV6-5; j_call: TRBJ1-3; d_call: -; clone_size: -
cdr3_nt: TGTGCCACCAGCAGAGTGCCCGGGTCGCAAGAGACCCAGTACTTC; cdr3_aa: CATSRVPGSQETQYF; v_call: TRBV15; j_call: TRBJ2-5; d_call: -; clone_size: many
cdr3_nt: TGTGCCAGCAGTGACCAGGGTTATAATTCACCCCTCCACTTT; cdr3_aa: CASSDQGYNSPLHF; v_call: TRBV25-1; j_call: TRBJ1-6; d_call: -; clone_size: many
cdr3_nt: TGTGCCAGCAGTCGCACTATAGCGGGTAGCTCCTACAATGAGCAGTTCTTC; cdr3_aa: CASSRTIAGSSYNEQFF; v_call: TRBV3-1; j_call: TRBJ2-1; d_call: TRBD2; clone_size: -
cdr3_nt: TGTGCCAGCAGCTTTCTAGCGAGCACAGATACGCAGTATTTT; cdr3_aa: CASSFLASTDTQYF; v_call: TRBV7-8; j_call: TRBJ2-3; d_call: -; clone_size: many
cdr3_nt: TGTGCCAGCAGCTCGCCCTACGAGCAGTACTTC; cdr3_aa: CASSSPYEQYF; v_call: TRBV13; j_call: TRBJ2-7; d_call: -; clone_size: many
cdr3_nt: TGCAGTGCTAGAATTCCAGGCATTCGGCCCCAGCATTTT; cdr3_aa: CSARIPGIRPQHF; v_call: TRBV20-1; j_call: TRBJ1-5; d_call: -; clone_size: few
cdr3_nt: TGCAGTGCTGGACGGGAAGGGCCCTATGGCTACACCTTC; cdr3_aa: CSAGREGPYGYTF; v_call: TRBV20-1; j_call: TRBJ1-2; d_call: -; clone_size: -
cdr3_nt: TGTGCCAGCAGCGTAATAGCAGATACGCAGTATTTT; cdr3_aa: CASSVIADTQYF; v_call: TRBV11-2; j_call: TRBJ2-3; d_call: -; clone_size: many
cdr3_nt: TGTGCCAGCAGTTTCCAGGGGGCAGGGGATGGCTACACCTTC; cdr3_aa: CASSFQGAGDGYTF; v_call: TRBV12-3/TRBV12-4; j_call: TRBJ1-2; d_call: TRBD1; clone_size: many
cdr3_nt: TGTGCCAGCAGCGGTCCTGGGAGGGCTGGCTACACCTTC; cdr3_aa: CASSGPGRAGYTF; v_call: TRBV5-5; j_call: TRBJ1-2; d_call: -; clone_size: few
cdr3_nt: TGTGCCAGCAGCGCCCGGGGTCGGACCAAGGGCTCCTACAATGAGCAGTTCTTC; cdr3_aa: CASSARGRTKGSYNEQFF; v_call: TRBV9; j_call: TRBJ2-1; d_call: -; clone_size: -
cdr3_nt: TGTGCCAGCAGTCATCTTCAGGGGGCGTCAGAGACCCAGTACTTC; cdr3_aa: CASSHLQGASETQYF; v_call: TRBV12-3/TRBV12-4; j_call: TRBJ2-5; d_call: TRBD1; clone_size: many
cdr3_nt: TGCGCCAGCAGCCAAGTCGGAACAGGGAAATCACCCCTCCACTTT; cdr3_aa: CASSQVGTGKSPLHF; v_call: TRBV4-1; j_call: TRBJ1-6; d_call: -; clone_size: -
cdr3_nt: TGCAGTGCGGGGGACAGCTACGAGCAGTACTTC; cdr3_aa: CSAGDSYEQYF; v_call: TRBV20-1; j_call: TRBJ2-7; d_call: TRBD1; clone_size: many
cdr3_nt: TGTGCCAGCAGCACCAGGGGGACTAACTATGGCTACACCTTC; cdr3_aa: CASSTRGTNYGYTF; v_call: TRBV7-2; j_call: TRBJ1-2; d_call: TRBD1; clone_size: -
cdr3_nt: TGTGCCAGCAGCCGCGGCGTACAGGAGACCACAGATACGCAGTATTTT; cdr3_aa: CASSRGVQETTDTQYF; v_call: TRBV11-3; j_call: TRBJ2-3; d_call: -; clone_size: few
cdr3_nt: TGTGCCAGCAGGGTGAGAGATACGCAGTATTTT; cdr3_aa: CASRVRDTQYF; v_call: TRBV12-3/TRBV12-4; j_call: TRBJ2-3; d_call: -; clone_size: many
cdr3_nt: TGCAGTGCTCTAAAGGGACATCTAGACAATGAGCAGTTCTTC; cdr3_aa: CSALKGHLDNEQFF; v_call: TRBV20-1; j_call: TRBJ2-1; d_call: -; clone_size: many
cdr3_nt: TGTGCCAGCAGTGCAGGGACCGCCGGAGAGCAGTACTTC; cdr3_aa: CASSAGTAGEQYF; v_call: TRBV2; j_call: TRBJ2-7; d_call: -; clone_size: many
cdr3_nt: TGTGCCAGCAGGTCGACAGGGTACTCCTACAATGAGCAGTTCTTC; cdr3_aa: CASRSTGYSYNEQFF; v_call: TRBV12-3/TRBV12-4; j_call: TRBJ2-1; d_call: TRBD1; clone_size: many
cdr3_nt: TGTGCCAGCAGTCCCAACACAGGAGCCCCCCTTGGTACGCAGTATTTT; cdr3_aa: CASSPNTGAPLGTQYF; v_call: TRBV12-3/TRBV12-4; j_call: TRBJ2-3; d_call: -; clone_size: once
cdr3_nt: TGCGCCAGCATAAGGACAGAACCCTACGAGCAGTACTTC; cdr3_aa: CASIRTEPYEQYF; v_call: TRBV5-1; j_call: TRBJ2-7; d_call: -; clone_size: few
cdr3_nt: TGTGCCATCAGTGAGTCCGGCCAGGGGGCTAGAAAAGCTTTCTTT; cdr3_aa: CAISESGQGARKAFF; v_call: TRBV10-3; j_call: TRBJ1-1; d_call: TRBD1; clone_size: many
cdr3_nt: TGTGCCAGCAGTTCCCTAGCGGGGGTTTACAATGAGCAGTTCTTC; cdr3_aa: CASSSLAGVYNEQFF; v_call: TRBV12-3/TRBV12-4; j_call: TRBJ2-1; d_call: TRBD2; clone_size: many
cdr3_nt: TGTGCCAGCAAGTATAGCAATCAGCCCCAGCATTTT; cdr3_aa: CASKYSNQPQHF; v_call: TRBV6-5; j_call: TRBJ1-5; d_call: -; clone_size: few
cdr3_nt: TGTGCCAGCAGCGTAATCCCTAGCGGGGGGGATTCGAACACCGGGGAGCTGTTTTTT; cdr3_aa: CASSVIPSGGDSNTGELFF; v_call: TRBV9; j_call: TRBJ2-2; d_call: TRBD2; clone_size: few
cdr3_nt: TGTGCCAGCAGTTTATGGGGGAATGAGCAGTTCTTC; cdr3_aa: CASSLWGNEQFF; v_call: TRBV28; j_call: TRBJ2-1; d_call: -; clone_size: many
cdr3_nt: TGCAGCGTGCAGGGAACTGAAGCTTTCTTT; cdr3_aa: CSVQGTEAFF; v_call: TRBV29-1; j_call: TRBJ1-1; d_call: -; clone_size: few